This TCR beta chain originates from a study of metastatic and nonmetastatic thyroid tumors. From germline, CDR1 is MDHEN and CDR2 SYDVKM. V shed 8 bases and J shed 5 bases, with 19 bases lying between them. The CDR3 length is 14 residues. This clone appeared a few times. Prior to thyroid surgery, none of the patients had received any treatment. TCRdb reassembled clones from the PCR reads with MiXCR. This repertoire shows about 18,000 clones, roughly 36% found once; its top ten account for about 9%. The sequence came from a male donor with papillary thyroid cancer or a benign thyroid nodule (not recorded which). Some clones in this sample may be carry-over from other donors' samples. The source material was tumor tissue. This chain links TRBV28 with TRBJ2-7, with D perhaps matching TRBD1 (7 bases). The CDR3 DNA sequence: TGTGCCAGCCTGATGAGGGGGCCGGGGGACGAGCAGTACTTC. Translation gives CASLMRGPGDEQYF.